This TCR beta chain derives from a study of T cell repertoires in aging, cancer and after chemotherapy. In the study overall: Donor ages fell into six groups from 30 or younger up to 70 or older. Over several months to years, re-sampled healthy donor repertoires clearly shared clones.

In regard to this clonotype: What it recognizes is unknown.

This CDR3 region has 17 residues. General study results and limits: In each cancer cohort, median generation probability increased across chemotherapy, suggesting thymic output rebounded. In healthy donors, age-related TCR diversity loss mainly reflected lost richness.

Multiplex touch-down PCR with TRB-A/B primers amplified rearranged V-D-J TRB sequences. One entry per CDR3 protein, called by TCRdb with MiXCR from the multiplex PCR reads. The sample has under 7,000 distinct CDR3 sequences, roughly 29% seen once; the top ten hold 6.6%. Amplification of TCR beta used genomic DNA extracted from peripheral blood. The V gene is TRBV21-1, the J gene TRBJ2-2; TRBD2, the table's D call, was not compared with the DNA. TRBV21-1 is tagged as a pseudogene. The sequenced material came from blood. The sequence came from a human donor in good health. The CDR3 sequence: CASSKEGDGANTGELFF. Written as DNA, the CDR3 is TGTGCCAGCAGCAAAGAGGGAGACGGAGCGAACACCGGGGAGCTGTTTTTT.